The source of this TCR beta chain is a study of blood T cells in healthy people across ages. The CDR3 loop spans 16 amino acids. Germline V gene sequence: CDR1 MNHEY, CDR2 SVGEGT. V was clipped by 2 bases and J by 4 bases; unmatched bases: 9. Primers used in a second PCR of roughly 6 to 12 cycles were a sample-barcoded 5' primer and a J-beta primer mix. A template-switch adaptor containing 12 random nucleotides labeled each cDNA molecule. From the 5' RACE reads, TCRdb called clonotypes with MiXCR, one entry per CDR3 protein. The sample contains about a million distinct CDR3 sequences, 51% of which appear only once.

The sequence came from a woman aged 55-69 years in good health. Sequenced material: blood. J is TRBJ1-1 and V is TRBV6-2 or TRBV6-3; 8 bases are a match to TRBD1. CDR3 sequence: CASSYNGRQGFTEAFF. The DNA for the CDR3 is TGTGCCAGCAGTTACAATGGAAGACAGGGGTTCACTGAAGCTTTCTTT.